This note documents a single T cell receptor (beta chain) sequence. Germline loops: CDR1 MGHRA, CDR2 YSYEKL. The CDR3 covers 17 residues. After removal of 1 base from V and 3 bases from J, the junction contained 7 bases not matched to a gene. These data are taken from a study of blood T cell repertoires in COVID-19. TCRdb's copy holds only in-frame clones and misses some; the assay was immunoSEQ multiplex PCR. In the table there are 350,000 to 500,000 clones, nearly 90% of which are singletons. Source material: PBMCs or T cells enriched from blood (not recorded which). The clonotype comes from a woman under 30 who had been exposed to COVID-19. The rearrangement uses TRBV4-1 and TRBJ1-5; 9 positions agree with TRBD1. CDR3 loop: CASSQAVRQGDNQPQHF. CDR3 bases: TGCGCCAGCAGCCAAGCTGTCCGACAGGGGGACAATCAGCCCCAGCATTTT.